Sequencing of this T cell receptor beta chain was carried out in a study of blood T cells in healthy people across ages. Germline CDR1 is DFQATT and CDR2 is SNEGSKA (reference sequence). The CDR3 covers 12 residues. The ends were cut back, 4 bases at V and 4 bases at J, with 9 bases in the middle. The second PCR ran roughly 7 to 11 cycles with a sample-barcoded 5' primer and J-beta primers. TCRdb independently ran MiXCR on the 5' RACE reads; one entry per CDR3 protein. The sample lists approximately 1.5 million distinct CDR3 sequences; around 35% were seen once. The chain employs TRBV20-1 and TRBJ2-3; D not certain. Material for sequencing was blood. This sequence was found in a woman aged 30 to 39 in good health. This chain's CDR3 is CSANLTADTQYF. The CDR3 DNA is TGCAGTGCTAACCTTACCGCAGATACGCAGTATTTT.